This entry lists 19 T cell receptor beta chains sequenced from one sample in a study of siplizumab effects on memory and regulatory T cells. Profiled with immunoSEQ multiplex PCR; TCRdb holds only in-frame clones, not every one. The sample carries tens of thousands of clones, 85% to 95% recorded once. Sequencing was carried out using non-Treg CD4+ T cells sorted from blood. The receptor set was obtained from a human donor in good health.

V gene TRBV5-4 combines with J gene TRBJ2-5; 11 nucleotides agree with TRBD2. The ends lost 1 base at V and 5 bases at J; junction bases unmatched: 1. Germline V gives CDR1 SGHNT, CDR2 YYREEE (reference sequence). There are 14 residues in the CDR3. CDR3 nucleotides: TGTGCCAGCAGCTTGACTAGCGGGAGTGAGACCCAGTACTTC. It codes for CASSLTSGSETQYF.

This rearrangement joins TRBV5-1 to TRBJ2-7, with 8 positions matching TRBD2. The germline V gene has CDR1 SGHRS and CDR2 YFSETQ. The CDR3 has 15 residues. V was clipped by 0 bases and J by 4 bases; unmatched bases: 6. This CDR3 is CASSLGLAGNYEQYF. The CDR3 coding sequence is TGCGCCAGCAGCTTGGGTCTAGCGGGTAATTACGAGCAGTACTTC.

The rearrangement joins TRBV18 to TRBJ2-5; weak D call: TRBD2 (5 bases). Trimming took 3 bases from V and 2 from J, leaving 13 bases between them. Germline V lookup: CDR1 KGHSH, CDR2 LQKENI. The CDR3 has 15 amino acids. The CDR3 nucleotides read TGTGCCAGCTCACCGGAGGTCGGAGCGCAAGAGACCCAGTACTTC. Translating gives CASSPEVGAQETQYF.

The V and J genes are TRBV19 and TRBJ1-5, with a possible D match to TRBD1 (5 bases). CDR1 and CDR2 from the germline V gene are LNHDA and SQIVND (reference sequence). With 2 bases removed from V and 3 bases from J, the gap between germline ends came to 14 bases. The CDR3 runs to 16 residues. Here the CDR3 DNA reads TGTGCCAGTAGTATACAGGGACGGATACACAATCAGCCCCAGCATTTT. Translation gives CASSIQGRIHNQPQHF.

J is TRBJ2-7 and V is TRBV4-3; D remains ambiguous. The CDR3 contains 15 residues. Trimming took 0 bases from V and 0 from J, leaving 9 bases between them. From germline, CDR1 is LGHNA and CDR2 YSLEER. The CDR3 sequence: CASSQEAGSSYEQYF. CDR3 sequence (DNA): TGCGCCAGCAGCCAAGAGGCCGGAAGCTCCTACGAGCAGTACTTC.

This chain connects TRBV5-4 to TRBJ1-3; a possible D gene is TRBD1 (5 bases). Germline CDR1 SGHNT, CDR2 YYREEE (reference sequence). The germline V and J ends were trimmed by 2 bases and 0 bases, with 9 bases remaining between them. The CDR3 is 15 amino acids. The CDR3 nucleotides read TGTGCCAGCAGCTTAAAAGGGGCCTCTGGAAACACCATATATTTT. Protein: CASSLKGASGNTIYF.

This clone was counted a single time. Written as DNA, the CDR3 is TGTGCCACCAGCAGCCCCTGGGGCGAGCAGTACTTC. As protein: CATSSPWGEQYF. The gene calls are TRBV15 and TRBJ2-7; D remains ambiguous. CDR3 length: 12 residues. The germline V gene has CDR1 LNHNV and CDR2 YYDKDF (reference sequence). Trimming took off 3 bases at V and 6 bases at J, with 9 bases between the two ends. The full variable domain, rest sourced from reference TRBV15 and TRBJ2-7, is DAMVIQNPRYQVTQFGKPVTLSCSQTLNHNVMYWYQQKSSQAPKLLFHYYDKDFNNEADTPDNFQSRRPNTSFCFLDIRSPGLGDTAMYLCATSSPWGEQYFGPGTRLTVT.

The genes are TRBV19 and TRBJ1-2, with 8 bases matching TRBD1. CDR3 length: 14 residues. The ends lost 0 bases at V and 8 bases at J; junction bases unmatched: 5. CDR1 is LNHDA, CDR2 SQIVND, per germline (reference sequence). CDR3 sequence: CASSIDQGANGYTF. The CDR3, as DNA: TGTGCCAGTAGTATAGATCAGGGGGCGAACGGCTACACCTTC.

The chain carries TRBV18 and TRBJ1-3, with 8 nucleotides matching TRBD1. This CDR3 has 15 residues. J lost 2 bases, V lost 3 bases, and 3 bases had no gene match. Germline CDR1 reads KGHSH; CDR2 reads LQKENI. The CDR3 sequence: CASSPKQGAGNTIYF. The CDR3 bases are TGTGCCAGCTCACCTAAACAGGGGGCTGGAAACACCATATATTTT.

The V call is TRBV4-1, the J call TRBJ2-3, with 13 nucleotides matching TRBD2. V was pared by 1 base and J by 6 bases, with 1 base of the junction left unmatched. The CDR3 sequence is 15 residues long. The germline V gene has CDR1 MGHRA and CDR2 YSYEKL. CDR3 loop: CASSQVTSGRDTQYF. CDR3 nucleotide sequence: TGCGCCAGCAGCCAAGTGACTAGCGGGAGGGATACGCAGTATTTT.

This clone has a handful of counts. The chain uses TRBV6-4 and TRBJ2-7, with TRBD1 identical over 7 bases. This CDR3 has 13 amino acids. After removal of 8 bases from V and 2 bases from J, the junction contained 6 bases not matched to a gene. The germline V gene has CDR1 MRHNA and CDR2 SNTAGT. The CDR3 reads CASDRVLTYEQYF. In nucleotides, the CDR3 is TGTGCCAGCGACAGGGTACTAACCTACGAGCAGTACTTC.

The V call is TRBV19, the J call TRBJ1-6; no reliable D call. V was shortened by 7 bases and J by 0 bases, with 13 bases between the two germline ends. Germline V CDR1 and CDR2: LNHDA, SQIVND (reference sequence). CDR3 length: 16 residues. As DNA, the CDR3 is TGTGCCAGTACCATGGTCGGGAGCTCCTATAATTCACCCCTCCACTTT. Residues: CASTMVGSSYNSPLHF. The entire variable domain, with the rest obtained from reference TRBV19 and TRBJ1-6, is as follows: DGGITQSPKYLFRKEGQNVTLSCEQNLNHDAMYWYRQDPGQGLRLIYYSQIVNDFQKGDIAEGYSVSREKKESFPLTVTSAQKNPTAFYLCASTMVGSSYNSPLHFGNGTRLTVT.

The genes are TRBV29-1 and TRBJ2-5; weak D call: TRBD1 (7 bases). The V and J ends lost 0 bases and 5 bases respectively, with 19 bases between them. This CDR3 contains 16 residues. Germline CDR1 and CDR2: SQVTM and ANQGSEA. The CDR3 spells CSVEDWPAGGLETQYF. The CDR3 coding sequence is TGCAGCGTTGAAGATTGGCCGGCAGGGGGGTTGGAGACCCAGTACTTC. The entire variable domain, with the rest obtained from reference TRBV29-1 and TRBJ2-5, is as follows: SAVISQKPSRDICQRGTSLTIQCQVDSQVTMMFWYRQQPGQSLTLIATANQGSEATYESGFVIDKFPISRPNLTFSTLTVSNMSPEDSSIYLCSVEDWPAGGLETQYFGPGTRLLVL.

The J gene is TRBJ2-7, the V gene TRBV18, with 7 bases aligning to TRBD1. Germline CDR1 KGHSH, CDR2 LQKENI. CDR3 length equals 13 residues. J was trimmed by 6 bases and V by 4 bases; bases with no gene match: 6. CDR3 region: CASSRKGTAEQYF. The CDR3 DNA reads as TGTGCCAGCTCACGAAAGGGGACAGCCGAGCAGTACTTC.

V gene TRBV19 combines with J gene TRBJ2-1; D is unclear. The V end lost 7 bases, the J end lost 7 bases, and 11 bases lay between the germline ends. Germline CDR1 is LNHDA and CDR2 is SQIVND (reference sequence). The CDR3 extends over 12 amino acids. CDR3 sequence reads: CASNSWQNEQFF. The CDR3, as DNA: TGTGCCAGTAATAGTTGGCAAAATGAGCAGTTCTTC.

V gene TRBV27 combines with J gene TRBJ1-5; D unclear. V was clipped by 1 base and J by 4 bases, with 5 bases between them. CDR3 size: 13 residues. From germline, CDR1 is MNHEY and CDR2 SMNVEV (reference sequence). The CDR3 sequence is CASSLWVNQPQHF. The CDR3 DNA sequence: TGTGCCAGCAGTTTATGGGTAAATCAGCCCCAGCATTTT.

The chain couples TRBV5-4 to TRBJ1-2, with a tentative D call TRBD1 (5 bases). Per germline, CDR1 SGHNT and CDR2 YYREEE (reference sequence). V gave up 2 bases and J gave up 4 bases, with 9 bases separating them. CDR3 length: 13 residues. The CDR3 DNA follows: TGTGCCAGCAGCTTCCCGGGGGGCTATGGCTACACCTTC. Translation gives CASSFPGGYGYTF.

The CDR3 DNA reads TGTGCCAGCAGATTATTGGGTAATGAAAAACTGTTTTTT. Translated, it gives CASRLLGNEKLFF. V is TRBV19 and J is TRBJ1-4; D unclear. The germline V and J ends were trimmed by 9 bases and 4 bases, with 12 bases remaining between them. This CDR3 is 13 amino acids long. Germline V CDR1 and CDR2: LNHDA, SQIVND (reference sequence).

This rearrangement joins TRBV13 to TRBJ1-3; no clear D. The CDR3 is 12 amino acids. Trimming stripped 1 base from V and 2 bases from J, with 0 bases between. Looked up from germline, CDR1 is PRHDT and CDR2 is FYEKMQ (reference sequence). This CDR3 reads CASSLAGNTIYF. CDR3 nucleotides: TGTGCCAGCAGCTTAGCTGGAAACACCATATATTTT.